This passage covers 4 T cell receptor beta chains from one sample sequenced in a study of blood T cell repertoires in COVID-19. Here immunoSEQ multiplex PCR was the method, and the copy in TCRdb shows in-frame clones only, minus some. The sample contains about 70,000 clones, around 88% of which appear only once. Material: peripheral blood. The receptor set was obtained from a human donor in a cohort sampled during active COVID-19.

This sequence joins TRBV10-1 and TRBJ2-2, with D tentatively TRBD1 (6 bases). Trimming left V 4 bases short and J 0 bases short, with 24 bases between. CDR1 and CDR2 from the germline V gene are WNHNN and SYGVQD (reference sequence). This CDR3 comprises 20 residues. The CDR3 sequence is CASSGTVMSRTYANTGELFF. CDR3 DNA sequence: TGCGCCAGCAGTGGGACAGTCATGTCGAGAACGTACGCGAACACCGGGGAGCTGTTTTTT.

Only one count was recorded for this clone. CDR3 protein: CASSLYGSPVGSGANVLTF. The DNA of the CDR3 is TGTGCCAGCAGTTTATACGGGTCTCCCGTCGGGTCTGGGGCCAACGTCCTGACTTTC. The chain couples TRBV27 to TRBJ2-6, with D unresolved. Looked up from germline, CDR1 is MNHEY and CDR2 is SMNVEV (reference sequence). V gave up 1 base and J gave up 1 base, with 17 bases separating them. The CDR3 runs to 19 residues.

The J gene is TRBJ1-4, the V gene TRBV5-6; 8 nucleotides agree with TRBD1. CDR3 length: 15 residues. V dropped 4 bases and J dropped 3; count of bases not matched to a gene: 5. The germline CDR1 and CDR2 sequences are SGHDT and YYEEEE. CDR3 protein: CASSQIQGANEKLFF. CDR3 nucleotides: TGTGCCAGCAGCCAGATACAGGGGGCTAATGAAAAACTGTTTTTT.

A single count supports this clone. V and J are TRBV15 and TRBJ1-1, with a weak D call TRBD1 (6 bases). The CDR3 has 15 residues. V was clipped by 0 bases and J by 8 bases, with 16 bases between them. Germline CDR1 is LNHNV and CDR2 is YYDKDF (reference sequence). This chain's CDR3 is CATSRDPTRTVEAFF. Here the CDR3 DNA reads TGTGCCACCAGCAGAGATCCCACTAGGACAGTCGAAGCTTTCTTT.